The 5 T cell receptor beta chains in this list originate from one sample, sequenced in a study of spatial heterogeneity in lung cancer. MiXCR was run by TCRdb on the 5' RACE reads, yielding one entry per CDR3 protein. The data show 45,000 to 65,000 distinct CDR3 sequences, under 8% seen once. Indicated time point: blood at routine non-recurrence follow-up after resection. Without sorting, whole RNA was sequenced from tumor, nontumor lung or frozen PBMC. Sample: PBMCs, taken at follow-up. These receptors came from a female donor with early-stage non-small cell lung cancer.

This clonotype was detected a few times. This chain uses TRBV25-1 with TRBJ2-4; D call uncertain. Trimming removed 3 bases from V and 6 bases from J, with 9 bases in between. Germline assignment: CDR1 MGHDK and CDR2 SYGVNS. This CDR3 spans 13 amino acids. CDR3 sequence reads: CASSDAIRNIQYF. The CDR3 nucleotides are TGTGCCAGCAGTGATGCCATTAGAAACATTCAGTACTTC. The entire variable domain, with the rest obtained from reference TRBV25-1 and TRBJ2-4, is as follows: EADIYQTPRYLVIGTGKKITLECSQTMGHDKMYWYQQDPGMELHLIHYSYGVNSTEKGDLSSESTVSRIRTEHFPLTLESARPSHTSQYLCASSDAIRNIQYFGAGTRLSVL.

This clonotype occurred many times. V and J are TRBV20-1 and TRBJ1-6; the match to TRBD1 covers 8 bases. Looked up from germline, CDR1 is DFQATT and CDR2 is SNEGSKA (reference sequence). The junction had 11 bases not matched to a gene; V was cut back by 3 bases and J by 7 bases. This CDR3 spans 16 amino acids. Written as DNA, the CDR3 is TGCAGTGCTAGGTCAGGGGGCTTGGTAGGAAATTCACCCCTCCACTTT. Translating gives CSARSGGLVGNSPLHF.

The sample holds a few counts of this clonotype. The DNA of the CDR3 is TGCGCCAGCAGCTATTACAGGGGGACCGGCGAGCAGTACTTC. Encoded protein: CASSYYRGTGEQYF. The genes are TRBV5-1 and TRBJ2-7; TRBD1 matches at 8 bases. The CDR3 has 14 amino acids. Germline values: CDR1 SGHRS, CDR2 YFSETQ. V was clipped by 3 bases and J by 6 bases; unmatched bases: 8.

This clonotype was found many times. The chain recombines TRBV2 with TRBJ2-4, with D unclear. The CDR3 is 13 residues long. V was pared by 5 bases and J by 7 bases, with 12 bases between. Germline lookup yields CDR1 SNHLY and CDR2 FYNNEI. Here the CDR3 reads CASSPYPGNIQYF. The CDR3 DNA reads as TGTGCCAGCAGTCCCTACCCTGGGAACATTCAGTACTTC.

This clonotype was recorded a few times. The V call is TRBV12-3 or TRBV12-4, the J call TRBJ2-1, with a possible D match to TRBD2 (6 bases). V was cut by 6 bases and J by 0 bases, with 18 bases left in between. The length of the CDR3 is 17 residues. The CDR3 DNA follows: TGTGCCAGCAGGGGCCCGGGGGAGTCACACTCCTACAATGAGCAGTTCTTC. The encoded protein is CASRGPGESHSYNEQFF.